This TCR beta chain appears in the sequencing data of a study of cytomegalovirus exposure and HLA in healthy donors. The table lists this clone with a count of one. Its antigen is currently unknown. Study observations and caveats: Some V segments could not be told apart, so they were left out, TRBV6-2 and TRBV6-3 among them. Later analysis identified a missense DCLRE1C variant that was linked to TCR beta V- and J-gene trimming. A later analysis linked around 17,000 TCR beta sequences to HLA alleles at 0.05 false discovery rate. Many donors shared some public TCRs, even though most TCR sequences were rare.

It was with 60 Vbeta and 13 Jbeta primers that the PCR ran. Method: immunoSEQ multiplex PCR; TCRdb's copy keeps in-frame clones and lacks some. Altogether fewer than 250,000 clones are present, 83% being singletons, with the ten largest covering 1.1% to 1.5%. Unmatched junction bases numbered 3, after V lost 3 bases and J lost 2 bases. This CDR3 region has 15 residues. Germline V gene data show CDR1 as KGHSH and CDR2 as LQKENI. The receptor comes from a girl aged 5 to 17 in good health and CMV-seronegative. Sequenced material: PBMCs. The J gene is TRBJ2-7, the V gene TRBV18; TRBD1 agrees at 11 bases. CDR3 bases: TGTGCCAGCTCACCCGTGGGACAGGGGGCCTACGAGCAGTACTTC. Its translation is CASSPVGQGAYEQYF.